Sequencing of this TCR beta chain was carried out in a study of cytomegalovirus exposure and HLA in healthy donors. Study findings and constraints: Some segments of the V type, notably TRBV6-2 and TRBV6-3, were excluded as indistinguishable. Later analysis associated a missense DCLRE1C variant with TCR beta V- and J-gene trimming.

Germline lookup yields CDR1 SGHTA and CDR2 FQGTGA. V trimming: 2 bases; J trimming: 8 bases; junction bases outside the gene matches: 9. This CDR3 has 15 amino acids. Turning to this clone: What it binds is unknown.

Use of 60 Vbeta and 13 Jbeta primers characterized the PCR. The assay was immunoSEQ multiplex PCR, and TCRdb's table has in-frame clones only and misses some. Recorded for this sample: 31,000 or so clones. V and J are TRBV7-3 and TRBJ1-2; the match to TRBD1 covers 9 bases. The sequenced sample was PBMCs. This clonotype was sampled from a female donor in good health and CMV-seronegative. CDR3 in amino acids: CASSLGGTGFYGYTF. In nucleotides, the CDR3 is TGTGCCAGCAGCTTAGGCGGGACAGGGTTCTACGGCTACACCTTC. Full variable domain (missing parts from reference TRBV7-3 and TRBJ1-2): GAGVSQTPSNKVTEKGKYVELRCDPISGHTALYWYRQSLGQGPEFLIYFQGTGAADDSGLPNDRFFAVRPEGSVSTLKIQRTERGDSAVYLCASSLGGTGFYGYTFGSGTRLTVV.